The T cell receptor (beta chain) described here comes from a study of T-cell memory formation after mild COVID-19. With 6 bases removed from V and 0 bases from J, the gap between germline ends came to 12 bases. Germline CDR1 reads SGHTA; CDR2 reads FQGNSA. The CDR3 is 15 residues long. 5'RACE primed from the constant segment yielded TCR alpha and TCR beta cDNA libraries bearing sample barcodes and UMIs. MiXCR, applied by TCRdb to the 5' RACE reads, yields one record per CDR3 protein. Seen here are under 300,000 distinct CDR3 sequences, 7% to 10% observed once, and the top ten hold under 25%. This clonotype was recorded at least ten times. The target antigen is unknown. Study-wide results and limits: Shrinking CD4+ clones resided mostly in CM and EM, and CD8+ ones in EMRA. The authors did not confirm SARS-CoV-2 specificity of second-wave clones peaking day 37. The study found balanced CD4/CD8 in clones contracting day 15 to 85 and a CD4+ lean in later expanders.

This sequence was found in a man between 18 and 29 years old who had mild COVID-19 (a few samples of this study predate the infection). Cell type and time point are not known. The gene calls are TRBV7-2 and TRBJ2-1; D uncertain. Sequencing was done on a sample of PBMCs or a T cell subset sorted from them (not recorded which). The CDR3: CASRGPRSSYNEQFF. The CDR3 nucleotides are TGTGCCAGCAGGGGTCCAAGGAGCTCCTACAATGAGCAGTTCTTC.